The clone carrying this T cell receptor beta chain was found a few times. Its antigen remains unknown. Only healthy Caucasians were included as donors. This sample stems from a study of identical twins. TCRdb ran MiXCR on the 5' RACE reads and lists one entry per CDR3 protein. The table lists roughly 1.6 million distinct CDR3 sequences, about 32% of them singletons. General study points: Diverse VJ usage suggested most zero-insertion clonotypes were not invariant T cells.

The TCR comes from a newborn girl in good health. The source material was cord blood.

CDR3 sequence reads: CASSVTGNEKLFF. As DNA, the CDR3 is TGCGCCAGCAGCGTGACAGGGAACGAAAAACTGTTTTTT. V and J are TRBV5-1 and TRBJ1-4, with TRBD1 matching over 7 bases. The germline V gene has CDR1 SGHRS and CDR2 YFSETQ. Unmatched junction bases numbered 5, after V lost 4 bases and J lost 8 bases. The CDR3 has 13 amino acids.